These T cell receptor beta chains were read from a single sample in a study of T cell repertoires in cytomegalovirus infection. TCRdb passed the reads through MiXCR, listing each CDR3 protein once. The sample lists around 800,000 distinct CDR3 sequences; 30% to 35% were seen once. Their specific antigens are unknown. Sequences were derived from cultured CD8+ T cells from PBMCs, sampled from culture after CMV antigen stimulation. Receptor source: a human donor in good health (CMV status not recorded). Some clones in this sample may be carry-over from other donors' samples. CDR3s include the opening cysteine and the closing phenylalanine or tryptophan. D genes are given only for firm matches. Part of the rows lack a size; the others show once, few, many or a class for expanded clones.

clone size,V gene,J gene,D gene,CDR3 length,CDR3 protein,CDR3 DNA
.,TRBV12-3/TRBV12-4,TRBJ1-5,TRBD1,14,CASSPGGIGQPQHF,TGTGCCAGCAGTCCAGGGGGAATAGGTCAGCCCCAGCATTTT
.,TRBV27,TRBJ1-2,TRBD1,15,CASSLQGAPMDGYTF,TGTGCCAGCAGTTTACAGGGGGCTCCTATGGATGGCTACACCTTC
few,TRBV5-4,TRBJ2-2,.,16,CASSSPGDSAAGELFF,TGTGCCAGCAGCTCGCCCGGGGATTCGGCTGCCGGGGAGCTGTTTTTT
many,TRBV7-8,TRBJ2-3,.,16,CASSLGPAGPADTQYF,TGTGCCAGCAGCTTAGGCCCGGCGGGGCCGGCAGATACGCAGTATTTT
.,TRBV5-1,TRBJ1-1,.,16,CASSWGGIQQGSEAFF,TGCGCCAGCAGCTGGGGTGGAATACAACAGGGTTCTGAAGCTTTCTTT
many,TRBV7-9,TRBJ2-5,TRBD1,13,CATRTGDQETQYF,TGTGCCACCCGGACAGGGGACCAAGAGACCCAGTACTTC
.,TRBV12-5,TRBJ1-2,.,17,CASGLVLGAQHNYGYTF,TGTGCTAGTGGTTTGGTACTAGGCGCGCAGCATAACTATGGCTACACCTTC
.,TRBV6-6,TRBJ2-7,.,14,CASSDYDGAYEQYF,TGTGCCAGCAGTGACTACGACGGGGCCTACGAGCAGTACTTC
.,TRBV11-2,TRBJ1-1,.,14,CASGSHRVRTEAFF,TGTGCCAGCGGGTCACACAGGGTCAGGACTGAAGCTTTCTTT
few,TRBV15,TRBJ1-3,TRBD1,16,CATSREYRGGGNTIYF,TGTGCCACCAGCAGAGAATACAGAGGGGGCGGAAACACCATATATTTT
many,TRBV7-2,TRBJ1-2,TRBD1,17,CASSLPEDRGWDYGYTF,TGTGCCAGCAGCTTACCTGAGGACAGGGGTTGGGACTATGGCTACACCTTC
many,TRBV7-6,TRBJ2-5,.,14,CASSLVLGWETQYF,TGTGCCAGCAGCTTAGTGCTGGGCTGGGAGACCCAGTACTTC
.,TRBV14,TRBJ1-2,TRBD1,14,CASSLPGTGSGYTF,TGTGCCAGCAGCCTGCCCGGGACAGGCAGTGGCTACACCTTC
.,TRBV9,TRBJ2-4,.,14,CASSVGLAKNIQYF,TGTGCCAGCAGCGTAGGCCTAGCCAAAAACATTCAGTACTTC
.,TRBV20-1,TRBJ2-1,.,16,CSARDAPGLLFNEQFF,TGCAGTGCTAGAGATGCCCCGGGACTCCTCTTCAATGAGCAGTTCTTC
.,TRBV19,TRBJ2-1,TRBD2,17,CASSIGLASGGDNEQFF,TGTGCCAGTAGTATTGGGTTAGCTAGCGGGGGGGACAATGAGCAGTTCTTC
.,TRBV29-1,TRBJ1-4,TRBD1,14,CSVEVTGANEKLFF,TGCAGCGTTGAAGTGACAGGGGCTAATGAAAAACTGTTTTTT
.,TRBV12-3/TRBV12-4,TRBJ2-3,.,16,CASRPTTGPTTDTQYF,TGTGCCAGCAGACCGACAACCGGCCCCACCACAGATACGCAGTATTTT
.,TRBV19,TRBJ2-7,.,18,CASSIGGQESAGEYEQYF,TGTGCCAGTAGTATTGGAGGCCAGGAATCAGCAGGTGAATACGAGCAGTACTTC
.,TRBV24-1,TRBJ1-2,TRBD1,16,CATSDRPRQGVYGYTF,TGTGCCACCAGTGACCGACCGAGACAGGGGGTCTATGGCTACACCTTC
many,TRBV5-4,TRBJ2-3,.,14,CASSGGQAGDTQYF,TGTGCCAGCAGCGGCGGACAGGCGGGGGATACGCAGTATTTT
.,TRBV7-9,TRBJ1-1,TRBD1,15,CASSHLTGGMTEAFF,TGTGCCAGCAGCCATTTGACAGGGGGAATGACTGAAGCTTTCTTT
few,TRBV7-9,TRBJ2-5,.,16,CASSLSKVSLKETQYF,TGTGCCAGCAGCTTATCTAAAGTCAGCCTCAAAGAGACCCAGTACTTC
few,TRBV5-4,TRBJ1-1,.,13,CASSRDKNTEAFF,TGTGCCAGCAGCCGGGACAAGAACACTGAAGCTTTCTTT
.,TRBV14,TRBJ1-6,.,14,CASSQALDYSPLHF,TGTGCCAGCAGCCAAGCTTTGGACTATTCACCCCTCCACTTT
few,TRBV5-8,TRBJ2-7,TRBD2,14,CASSAAGGQYEQYF,TGTGCCAGCAGCGCAGCGGGGGGGCAGTACGAGCAGTACTTC
few,TRBV12-5,TRBJ2-1,TRBD1,16,CASGSLWTGIYNEQFF,TGTGCTAGTGGATCCCTATGGACAGGGATCTACAATGAGCAGTTCTTC